Described below is a single T cell receptor beta chain sequence and its context. What it binds is unknown. As for treatment: roughly 11-day PBMC culture with coronavirus spike peptide pools or control peptides (ViraFEST assay). The data belong to a study of vaccination and CD4 T cells after COVID-19. Germline V gene lookup returns CDR1 SNHLY and CDR2 FYNNEI. The V gene end was trimmed by 4 bases and the J gene end by 4 bases; junction bases not matched to a gene: 11. This CDR3 region has 17 residues. General study results and limits: Looking at convalescent patients, a median around 89% of reactive clones were present only post-vaccination. Within convalescent individuals, 304 out of 307 vaccine-specific clones proved to be spike mono-reactive.

CD4+ T cells that had been cultured provided DNA sequenced with the Oncomine TCR Beta short-read assay. TCRdb fed the PCR reads into MiXCR, producing one record per CDR3 protein. The sample lists 13,000 to 15,000 distinct CDR3 sequences; roughly 27% were seen once. Sequences were derived from CD4+ T cells from blood, cultured in vitro, sampled before SARS-CoV-2 vaccination. The clonotype was recovered from a human donor who received a COVID-19 vaccine. The rearrangement links TRBV2 to TRBJ2-3; 10 positions match TRBD2. CDR3 nucleotides: TGTGCCAGCAGTGGACGTACTAGCGGGGTGGGGGCAGATACGCAGTATTTT. It yields the protein CASSGRTSGVGADTQYF.